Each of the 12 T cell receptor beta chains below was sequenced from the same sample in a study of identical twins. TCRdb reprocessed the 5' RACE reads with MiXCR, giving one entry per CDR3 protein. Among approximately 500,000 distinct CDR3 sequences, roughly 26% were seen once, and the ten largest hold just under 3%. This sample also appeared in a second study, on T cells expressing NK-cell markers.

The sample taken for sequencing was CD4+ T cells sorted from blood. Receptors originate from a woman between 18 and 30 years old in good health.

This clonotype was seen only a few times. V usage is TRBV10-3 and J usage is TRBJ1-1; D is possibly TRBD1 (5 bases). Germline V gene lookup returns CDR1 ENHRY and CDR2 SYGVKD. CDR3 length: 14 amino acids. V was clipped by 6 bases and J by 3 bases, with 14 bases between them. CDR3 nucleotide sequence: TGTGCCATCAGGATTCACGGGGGGGACACTGAAGCTTTCTTT. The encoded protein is CAIRIHGGDTEAFF.

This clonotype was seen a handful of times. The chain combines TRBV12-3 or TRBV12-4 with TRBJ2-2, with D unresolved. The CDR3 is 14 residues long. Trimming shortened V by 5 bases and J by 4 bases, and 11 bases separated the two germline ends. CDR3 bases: TGTGCCAGCAGTCTTATCCCAGGCACCGGGGAGCTGTTTTTT. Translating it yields CASSLIPGTGELFF.

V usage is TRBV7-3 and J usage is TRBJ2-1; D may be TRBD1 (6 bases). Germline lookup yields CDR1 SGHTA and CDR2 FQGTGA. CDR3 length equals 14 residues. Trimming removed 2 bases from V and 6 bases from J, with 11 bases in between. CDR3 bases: TGTGCCAGCAGCTTAGGGGGCCGGTCCAATGAGCAGTTCTTC. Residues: CASSLGGRSNEQFF.

CDR3 DNA: TGTGCCAGCAGCTTATTTACAGGGATGACCTACGAGCAGTACTTC. Residues: CASSLFTGMTYEQYF. The V gene is TRBV7-8, the J gene TRBJ2-7; a possible D gene is TRBD1 (6 bases). Per germline, CDR1 SGHVS and CDR2 FQNEAQ. V shed 2 bases and J shed 2 bases, with 13 bases lying between them. This CDR3 comprises 15 residues.

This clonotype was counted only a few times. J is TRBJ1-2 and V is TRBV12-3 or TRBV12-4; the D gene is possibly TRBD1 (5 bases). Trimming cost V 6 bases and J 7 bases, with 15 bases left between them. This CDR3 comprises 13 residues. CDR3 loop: CASSLGGAGGYTF. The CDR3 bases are TGTGCCAGCAGCCTGGGAGGGGCGGGTGGCTACACCTTC.

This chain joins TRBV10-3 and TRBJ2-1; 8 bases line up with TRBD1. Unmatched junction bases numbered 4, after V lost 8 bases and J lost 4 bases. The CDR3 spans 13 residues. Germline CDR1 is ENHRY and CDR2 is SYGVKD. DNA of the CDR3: TGTGCCATCGGAGGGACAGGTTACAATGAGCAGTTCTTC. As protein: CAIGGTGYNEQFF.

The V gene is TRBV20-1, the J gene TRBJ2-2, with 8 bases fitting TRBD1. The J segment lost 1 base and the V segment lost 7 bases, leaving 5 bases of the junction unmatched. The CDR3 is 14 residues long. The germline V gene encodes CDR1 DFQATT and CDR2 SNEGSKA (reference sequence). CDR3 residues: CSGTGGLNTGELFF. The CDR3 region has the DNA TGCAGTGGAACAGGGGGTCTGAACACCGGGGAGCTGTTTTTT.

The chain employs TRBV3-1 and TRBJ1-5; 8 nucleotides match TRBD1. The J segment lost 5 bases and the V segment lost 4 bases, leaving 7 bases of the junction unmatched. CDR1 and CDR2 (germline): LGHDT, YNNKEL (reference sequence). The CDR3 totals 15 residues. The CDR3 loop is CASSPSRTGYQPQHF. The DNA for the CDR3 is TGTGCCAGCAGCCCATCCAGGACAGGGTATCAGCCCCAGCATTTT. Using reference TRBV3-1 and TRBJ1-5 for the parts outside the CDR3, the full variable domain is DTAVSQTPKYLVTQMGNDKSIKCEQNLGHDTMYWYKQDSKKFLKIMFSYNNKELIINETVPNRFSPKSPDKAHLNLHINSLELGDSAVYFCASSPSRTGYQPQHFGDGTRLSIL.

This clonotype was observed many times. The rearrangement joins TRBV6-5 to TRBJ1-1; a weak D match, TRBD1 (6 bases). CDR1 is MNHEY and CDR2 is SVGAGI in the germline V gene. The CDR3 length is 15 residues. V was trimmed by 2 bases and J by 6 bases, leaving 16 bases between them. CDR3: CASSYQAGVRAEAFF. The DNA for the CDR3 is TGTGCCAGCAGTTACCAGGCAGGGGTGAGGGCTGAAGCTTTCTTT.

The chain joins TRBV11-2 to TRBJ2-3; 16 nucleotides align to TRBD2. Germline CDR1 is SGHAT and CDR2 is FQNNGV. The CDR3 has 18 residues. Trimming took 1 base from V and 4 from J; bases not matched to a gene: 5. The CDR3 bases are TGTGCCAGCAGCTTAGGCCCTGGGACTAGCGGGAGGGCAGATACGCAGTATTTT. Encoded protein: CASSLGPGTSGRADTQYF.

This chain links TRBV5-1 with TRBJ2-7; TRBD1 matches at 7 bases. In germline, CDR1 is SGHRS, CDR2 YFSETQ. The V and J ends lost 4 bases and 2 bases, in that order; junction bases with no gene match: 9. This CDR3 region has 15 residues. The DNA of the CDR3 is TGCGCCAGCAGCATAGGACAGGCGGATGCCTACGAGCAGTACTTC. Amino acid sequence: CASSIGQADAYEQYF.

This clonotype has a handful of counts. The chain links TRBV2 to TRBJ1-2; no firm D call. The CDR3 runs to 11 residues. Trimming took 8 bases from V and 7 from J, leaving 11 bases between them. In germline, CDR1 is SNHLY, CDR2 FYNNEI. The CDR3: CASEAAGGYTF. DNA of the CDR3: TGTGCCAGCGAGGCGGCGGGTGGCTACACCTTC.